The TCR beta chain under discussion was sequenced for a study of T cell responses to AZD1222 COVID-19 vaccine. Study results and caveats: The breadth and depth of Spike-specific TCRs increased once two AZD1222 doses had been given. Repertoire collection took place solely once the T cell response had peaked. The donor group comprised mostly white British people and more females; the analysis possibly underestimated clonal diversity.

Germline V gives CDR1 LGHNT, CDR2 FRNRAP. The ends lost 5 bases at V and 5 bases at J; junction bases unmatched: 9. This CDR3 is 15 amino acids long. Remarks on this clone: The antigen is undetermined.

The study pooled second doses at about 4 or about 12 weeks. Clones were sequenced by immunoSEQ multiplex PCR, and TCRdb holds only the in-frame ones, with some missing. The repertoire holds approximately 200,000 clones, with approximately 93% as singletons. The sample consisted of peripheral blood, taken 28 days after the second AZD1222 dose. The rearrangement joins TRBV12-5 to TRBJ2-1, with 7 positions matching TRBD2. The clonotype was recovered from an adult who received the AZD1222 COVID-19 vaccine. The CDR3: CASGVHSGLHNEQFF. The CDR3 nucleotides are TGTGCTAGTGGTGTCCATAGCGGGCTTCACAATGAGCAGTTCTTC. The variable domain in full, completed from reference TRBV12-5 and TRBJ2-1, reads DARVTQTPRHKVTEMGQEVTMRCQPILGHNTVFWYRQTMMQGLELLAYFRNRAPLDDSGMPKDRFSAEMPDATLATLKIQPSEPRDSAVYFCASGVHSGLHNEQFFGPGTRLTVL.